This note documents a single T cell receptor beta chain sequence. Its specific antigen is unknown. Base qualities are not at hand, and no much larger clone is one base apart. From a lookup of the germline V gene, CDR1 and CDR2 are SGHDN and FVKESK. Trimming at the junction amounts to 6 bases on V and 8 bases on J, and the germline ends lie 14 bases apart. The CDR3 sequence holds 14 residues, the cysteine and phenylalanine included. Of the read, only the CDR3 DNA is kept; its 42 bases are in frame from base 1. TCRbeta CDR3 regions were amplified from genomic DNA using the immunoSEQ Assay, a bias-controlled multiplex PCR. Per the authors' processing: The number of nucleated cells in each sample was estimated by amplification of reference gene primers within the assay. To quantify the absolute abundance of each unique TCRbeta CDR3 rearrangement, sequence reads were collapsed and filtered. For each sample, productive Simpson clonality was calculated as the square root of Simpson's diversity index across productive rearrangements. TCRdb provides this immuneACCESS table in a form limited to in-frame rearrangements. Some clones are lacking; in checked studies, under half of them reflect an unresolved V gene, and why the rest are absent is not known. That table supplies the V and J calls and clone size; D and trimming were determined from the DNA. Recorded for this sample are around 250,000 clones; roughly 90% of them occurred a single time. The ten most abundant clones make up 6.2% of the sample.

The sample is drawn from a study of blood T cell repertoires in COVID-19 (dated by TCRdb to the early 2020s). Looking at the study overall: Samples covering the acute and convalescent phases of COVID-19 were provided by collaborators in the United States, Italy and Spain. The material from the prospective study consisted of cDNA or gDNA derived from T cells, B-cell-depleted T cells, or PBMCs. The dataset comprised deeply sampled blood TCRbeta repertoires from subjects exposed to, actively infected with, or recovered from COVID-19. The repertoires were made available in a free public database intended to serve as a resource for research on the immune response to SARS-CoV-2. Samples were obtained from the ongoing ImmuneRACE study (first 160 participants) and from over 1,000 subjects provided by 6 global collaborators. A de-identified subject ID, COVID-19 status, age in years and sex were almost always included in the sample metadata. Where available, HLA class I and class II types were taken from metadata supplied by the sample provider and were not determined by assay-based typing.

Broad study findings and their caveats: The amount of clinical and demographic metadata varied by source and participant and was provided uncurated.

The collaborating institutions used their own protocols to collect whole blood in K2EDTA tubes. Collaborator samples were shipped for TCRbeta analysis as frozen whole blood, isolated PBMCs, or DNA extracted from either sample type. The sequence joins TRBV14 to TRBJ1-6; TRBD1 is perhaps the D gene, given 6 matching bases. This clonotype was sampled from a man aged 55 to 70 with acute or convalescent COVID-19. The sample was peripheral blood. The CDR3 is CASRQTGKDSPLHF. The DNA sequence is TGTGCCAGCAGGCAAACAGGGAAGGATTCACCCCTCCACTTT.